The entry below describes one TCR beta chain. Germline CDR1 reads KGHSH; CDR2 reads LQKENI. V shed 5 bases, J shed 2 bases, and the junction held 4 bases outside the gene matches. This CDR3 region has 15 residues. These data belong to a study of pediatric ulcerative colitis. This was a survey-level run. Using immunoSEQ multiplex PCR, the repertoire was profiled, and TCRdb retains in-frame clones only, with some absent. The sample has 12,000 to 15,000 clones, just under 90% seen once. Sequencing used blood. This chain joins TRBV18 and TRBJ1-5; 9 nucleotides match TRBD1. The sequence was collected from a boy aged 10-17 years with moderate ulcerative colitis. CDR3 nucleotides: TGTGCCAGCTCAGAGCGGGACAGGGGCAATCAGCCCCAGCATTTT. Encoded protein: CASSERDRGNQPQHF.